One and the same sample provided the 25 T cell receptor beta chains below, sequenced in a study of blood T cell repertoires in COVID-19. The assay was immunoSEQ multiplex PCR, and TCRdb's table has in-frame clones only and misses some. This table holds 300,000 to 350,000 clones, roughly nine tenths found once. Sequenced input: peripheral blood. Receptors originate from a man aged 18 to 30 with active or convalescent COVID-19.

CDR3 nucleotides: TGTGCCAGCAGCGTAGAGGGGGTTGGGGCCAACGTCCTGACTTTC. Translation: CASSVEGVGANVLTF. V is TRBV9 and J is TRBJ2-6, with D possibly TRBD1 on 6 matching bases. Trimming took off 0 bases at V and 3 bases at J, with 7 bases between the two ends. Germline V gene lookup returns CDR1 SGDLS and CDR2 YYNGEE. The CDR3 length is 15 residues.

This clone was seen ten or more times. The rearrangement links TRBV6-5 to TRBJ2-2; 12 bases are shared with TRBD2. V lost 5 bases and J lost 6; bases outside the gene matches: 4. The germline V gene encodes CDR1 MNHEY and CDR2 SVGAGI. The CDR3 runs 15 residues. CDR3 amino acids: CASSPTSGGAGELFF. The CDR3 bases are TGTGCCAGCAGTCCGACTAGCGGGGGAGCCGGGGAGCTGTTTTTT.

V usage is TRBV28 and J usage is TRBJ2-1, with 7 nucleotides matching TRBD1. The CDR3 loop spans 16 amino acids. In germline, CDR1 is MDHEN, CDR2 SYDVKM. After removal of 2 bases from V and 1 base from J, the junction contained 5 bases not matched to a gene. The CDR3: CASSLNGRGSYNEQFF. As DNA, the CDR3 is TGTGCCAGCAGTTTAAATGGCAGGGGGTCCTACAATGAGCAGTTCTTC.

J is TRBJ2-3 and V is TRBV7-9; weak D call: TRBD2 (6 bases). CDR1 and CDR2 from the germline V gene are SEHNR and FQNEAQ (reference sequence). This CDR3 has 15 amino acids. The ends were cut back, 3 bases at V and 5 bases at J, with 15 bases in the middle. Written as DNA, the CDR3 is TGTGCCAGCAGCTTGGCTGAAGACGGGAGAGATACGCAGTATTTT. Encoded protein: CASSLAEDGRDTQYF.

This sequence joins TRBV3-1 (or the pseudogene TRBV3-2) and TRBJ2-1, with D possibly TRBD2 on 7 matching bases. The V gene's germline CDR1 is LGHDT and CDR2 YNNKEL (reference sequence). Trimming shortened V by 3 bases and J by 0 bases, and 27 bases separated the two germline ends. The CDR3 runs 21 residues. The CDR3: CASSHIEGEGLHLSSYNEQFF. The CDR3, as DNA: TGTGCCAGCAGCCATATCGAGGGGGAGGGCCTACATTTGAGCTCCTACAATGAGCAGTTCTTC.

This CDR3 is CASSRGEDTEAFF. The CDR3 DNA follows: TGTGCCAGCAGCCGGGGGGAAGACACTGAAGCTTTCTTT. V is TRBV11-3 and J is TRBJ1-1; the D gene is possibly TRBD1 (5 bases). Germline loops: CDR1 SGHNT, CDR2 YENEEA. V lost 5 bases, J lost 3 bases, and 10 bases lay in between. CDR3 length: 13 residues.

CDR3 DNA sequence: TGCGCCAGCAGCTACATAGGGACTACAGATACGCAGTATTTT. Its protein product is CASSYIGTTDTQYF. The chain is built from TRBV5-1 and TRBJ2-3; TRBD2 is a possible D gene (6 bases). The V end was cut by 3 bases, the J end by 3 bases, with 11 bases between. Germline V gene sequence: CDR1 SGHRS, CDR2 YFSETQ. This CDR3 has 14 residues.

The rearrangement joins TRBV5-1 to TRBJ2-3, with TRBD2 identical over 10 bases. The CDR3 consists of 15 residues. V trimming: 3 bases; J trimming: 4 bases; junction bases outside the gene matches: 5. Germline V gene data show CDR1 as SGHRS and CDR2 as YFSETQ. CDR3 sequence reads: CASSYIAGGPDTQYF. In DNA, the CDR3 is TGCGCCAGCAGCTACATAGCGGGGGGCCCAGATACGCAGTATTTT.

V usage is TRBV5-1 and J usage is TRBJ2-7, with 8 bases lining up with TRBD2. V was pared by 0 bases and J by 0 bases, with 5 bases of the junction left unmatched. This CDR3 region has 16 residues. Germline lookup yields CDR1 SGHRS and CDR2 YFSETQ. The CDR3 loop is CASSLGTGGSSYEQYF. The CDR3 nucleotides read TGCGCCAGCAGCTTGGGGACGGGAGGGAGCTCCTACGAGCAGTACTTC.

This clone was observed once. This rearrangement joins TRBV7-9 to TRBJ1-6; 7 positions match TRBD1. The CDR3 spans 15 residues. Germline V gene lookup returns CDR1 SEHNR and CDR2 FQNEAQ (reference sequence). Trimming took 2 bases from V and 7 from J; bases not matched to a gene: 5. The DNA of the CDR3 is TGTGCCAGCAGCTTACGAGGGGGCCAAAATTCACCCCTCCACTTT. Protein: CASSLRGGQNSPLHF.

The V call is TRBV6-5, the J call TRBJ2-7; no firm D call. V was clipped by 4 bases and J by 6 bases, with 10 bases between them. The V gene's germline CDR1 is MNHEY and CDR2 SVGAGI. The CDR3 totals 12 residues. CDR3 DNA sequence: TGTGCCAGCAGTTCTACAGTTGGCGAGCAGTACTTC. Translation gives CASSSTVGEQYF.

A few counts support this clone. V usage is TRBV13 and J usage is TRBJ1-2; 8 nucleotides match TRBD1. The CDR3 is 15 residues long. Per the germline V gene, CDR1 is PRHDT and CDR2 is FYEKMQ (reference sequence). V gave up 5 bases and J gave up 8 bases; unmatched junction bases: 13. The CDR3 DNA reads TGTGCCAGCAGCCCGAGGGAAGACAGGGGAGGGGGCTACACCTTC. Residues: CASSPREDRGGGYTF.

This chain links TRBV7-8 with TRBJ2-5; D might be TRBD1 (7 bases). CDR1 and CDR2 from the germline V gene are SGHVS and FQNEAQ. Between the trimmed V and J ends, which lost 1 base and 2 bases, there was a span of 11 bases. The CDR3 consists of 15 residues. The CDR3 region is CASSLGGTVQETQYF. The CDR3 bases are TGTGCCAGCAGCTTAGGCGGGACAGTGCAAGAGACCCAGTACTTC. Filled out from reference TRBV7-8 and TRBJ2-5, the complete variable domain reads GAGVSQSPRYKVAKRGQDVALRCDPISGHVSLFWYQQALGQGPEFLTYFQNEAQLDKSGLPSDRFFAERPEGSVSTLKIQRTQQEDSAVYLCASSLGGTVQETQYFGPGTRLLVL.

The CDR3 reads CASSLAEGAEGYTF. CDR3 coding DNA: TGCGCCAGCAGCTTAGCTGAGGGGGCGGAAGGCTACACCTTC. The chain uses TRBV5-1 and TRBJ1-2, with TRBD1 matching over 7 bases. CDR3 length: 14 residues. The germline gives CDR1 SGHRS, CDR2 YFSETQ. The V and J ends lost 2 bases and 8 bases, in that order; junction bases with no gene match: 9.

V and J are TRBV7-2 and TRBJ2-1; possibly TRBD1 for D (6 bases). The CDR3 spans 12 residues. CDR1 and CDR2 (germline): SGHTA, FQGNSA. Trimming cost V 2 bases and J 9 bases, with 8 bases left between them. This CDR3 is CASSLQGLEQFF. DNA for the CDR3: TGTGCCAGCAGCTTACAGGGGCTTGAGCAGTTCTTC.

The chain uses TRBV5-1 and TRBJ2-1; D is uncertain. Between the trimmed V and J ends, which lost 0 bases and 6 bases, there was a span of 7 bases. The germline V gene has CDR1 SGHRS and CDR2 YFSETQ. The CDR3 sequence is 13 residues long. The CDR3, as DNA: TGCGCCAGCAGCTTGGATGTGAGCAATGAGCAGTTCTTC. This translates into CASSLDVSNEQFF.

The gene calls are TRBV28 and TRBJ1-6; D is possibly TRBD1 (5 bases). Germline V gives CDR1 MDHEN, CDR2 SYDVKM. Trimming cost V 2 bases and J 9 bases, with 17 bases left between them. There are 16 residues in the CDR3. The CDR3 here is CASSLLIREASSPLHF. DNA for the CDR3: TGTGCCAGCAGTTTACTCATCAGGGAAGCCAGTTCACCCCTCCACTTT.

This sequence joins TRBV29-1 and TRBJ1-1; maybe TRBD1 (5 bases). Germline CDR1 is SQVTM and CDR2 is ANQGSEA. V lost 5 bases and J 0 bases, leaving 7 bases between the germline ends. The CDR3 length is 12 residues. As DNA, the CDR3 is TGCAGCGTTTACAGGCTGAACACTGAAGCTTTCTTT. Its protein product is CSVYRLNTEAFF.

The chain combines TRBV27 with TRBJ2-4; D possibly corresponds to TRBD2 (6 bases). Germline lookup yields CDR1 MNHEY and CDR2 SMNVEV (reference sequence). V gave up 5 bases and J gave up 4 bases, with 18 bases separating them. This CDR3 is 16 amino acids long. The CDR3 sequence is CASSPRRTITKNIQYF. The CDR3 DNA reads TGTGCCAGCAGTCCCAGACGGACTATTACGAAAAACATTCAGTACTTC.

The chain carries TRBV7-8 and TRBJ1-1; 9 bases align to TRBD1. The CDR3 contains 14 residues. V was clipped by 5 bases and J by 4 bases; unmatched bases: 5. The germline V gene has CDR1 SGHVS and CDR2 FQNEAQ. The CDR3 DNA reads as TGTGCCAGCAGCCCCGGGACAGGGAGCACTGAAGCTTTCTTT. Translation: CASSPGTGSTEAFF.

The V and J genes are TRBV6-5 and TRBJ2-7, with a possible D match to TRBD1 (6 bases). There are 14 residues in the CDR3. V lost 2 bases and J lost 5, with 13 bases in between. Looked up from germline, CDR1 is MNHEY and CDR2 is SVGAGI. This chain's CDR3 is CASSYSRGSDEQYF. The CDR3 DNA reads as TGTGCCAGCAGTTACAGCAGGGGATCGGACGAGCAGTACTTC.

V and J are TRBV6-2 or TRBV6-3 and TRBJ1-4; D remains unclear. The CDR3 spans 13 residues. Trimming took 6 bases from V and 7 from J, leaving 12 bases between them. Per the germline V gene, CDR1 is MNHEY and CDR2 is SVGEGT. This chain's CDR3 is CASSSRQAEKLFF. The CDR3 nucleotides are TGTGCCAGCAGCTCCAGGCAGGCTGAAAAACTGTTTTTT.

The gene calls are TRBV4-1 and TRBJ2-7; the match to TRBD1 covers 8 bases. The CDR3 totals 17 residues. The ends lost 1 base at V and 1 base at J; junction bases unmatched: 9. Germline CDR1 is MGHRA and CDR2 is YSYEKL. CDR3 amino acids: CASSQVLVQGDSYEQYF. CDR3 DNA: TGCGCCAGCAGCCAAGTGCTGGTACAGGGGGATTCCTACGAGCAGTACTTC.

The rearrangement links TRBV5-8 to TRBJ1-5, with 7 bases matching TRBD1. With V trimmed by 4 bases and J by 1 base, 2 bases remained unmatched. CDR1 is SGHTS and CDR2 is YDEGEE in the germline V gene. This CDR3 has 14 amino acids. The CDR3 is CASSGGGSNQPQHF. Here the CDR3 DNA reads TGTGCCAGCAGCGGAGGGGGCAGCAATCAGCCCCAGCATTTT.

The chain carries TRBV7-2 and TRBJ1-5, with 7 nucleotides matching TRBD1. The ends lost 4 bases at V and 10 bases at J; junction bases unmatched: 13. This CDR3 has 15 amino acids. CDR1 is SGHTA, CDR2 FQGNSA, per germline. The CDR3 coding sequence is TGTGCCAGCAGCTCGTCCCCGGGACAGCCGATTCCCCAGCATTTT. Residues: CASSSSPGQPIPQHF.